This record concerns one T cell receptor (beta chain) sequence. The record originates from a study of Graves' ophthalmopathy and Graves' hyperthyroidism. Fresh peripheral blood, about 9.3 ml, was the PBMC source. Amplification targeted the TCR beta CDR3 regions, with RNA transcripts as the source material. HTBI primers were used in a first-round RT-PCR, which preceded a second-round multiplex PCR. One entry per CDR3 protein, called by TCRdb with MiXCR from the multiplex PCR reads. This sample has 650,000 to 900,000 distinct CDR3 sequences; roughly 41% occur once, and the top ten carry 44%. Germline assignment: CDR1 DFQATT and CDR2 SNEGSKA (reference sequence). Between the trimmed V and J ends, which lost 0 bases and 6 bases, there was a span of 9 bases. The CDR3 is made up of 12 amino acids.

The sequencing input was peripheral blood. The gene calls are TRBV20-1 and TRBJ2-7; maybe TRBD1 (5 bases). The sequence derives from an adult man with Graves' ophthalmopathy. The DNA of the CDR3 is TGCAGTGCTAGAGATCAAGGGGCCGAGCAGTACTTC. Encoded protein: CSARDQGAEQYF.